Listed below are T cell receptor beta chains from one sample, sequenced in a study of human T cells and chemical hapten exposure. TCRdb ran MiXCR on the RACE reads and lists one entry per CDR3 protein. The sample holds 95,000 to 150,000 distinct CDR3 sequences, around 11% seen once. The material was whole blood, obtained in connection with sensitization to the hapten diphenylcyclopropenone (DPC). Source of these receptors: a woman between 50 and 59 years old with alopecia areata. Some clones in this sample may be carry-over from other donors' samples. Both conserved end residues are part of each CDR3. The D gene is left open where the match is weak. Size is omitted from some rows. Given values are once, few, many or a class for expanded clones.

>TRBV29-1|-|TRBD2|TRBJ2-3
CSVGGSLAGATDTQYF
TGCAGCGTTGGCGGTTCGCTAGCGGGAGCGACAGATACGCAGTATTTT
>TRBV7-8|few|TRBD1|TRBJ2-5
CASSLGQGASIETQYF
TGTGCCAGCAGCTTAGGTCAGGGGGCTTCGATTGAGACCCAGTACTTC
>TRBV2|few|-|TRBJ1-2
CASSEALSYGYTF
TGTGCCAGCAGTGAAGCGCTGTCTTACGGCTACACCTTC
>TRBV7-6|-|-|TRBJ1-3
CASSLSSRGLAFAGNTIYF
TGTGCCAGCAGCTTATCATCGAGGGGTTTGGCGTTCGCTGGAAACACCATATATTTT
>TRBV7-2|many|-|TRBJ2-7
CASSFRGSPYEQYF
TGTGCCAGCAGCTTTCGCGGTTCCCCCTACGAGCAGTACTTC
>TRBV7-9|-|-|TRBJ1-1
CASSLVAQNTEAFF
TGTGCCAGCAGCTTAGTCGCACAGAACACTGAAGCTTTCTTT
>TRBV27|few|-|TRBJ2-1
CASSLSLLNEQFF
TGTGCCAGCAGTTTATCGCTCCTCAATGAGCAGTTCTTC
>TRBV12-3/TRBV12-4|many|-|TRBJ2-7
CASMEGYEQYF
TGTGCCAGCATGGAAGGTTACGAGCAGTACTTC
>TRBV29-1|-|-|TRBJ2-5
CSVGGGARETQYF
TGCAGCGTTGGGGGGGGGGCGCGGGAGACCCAGTACTTC
>TRBV28|-|-|TRBJ2-2
CASSLQRNTGELFF
TGTGCCAGCAGCCTCCAGAGGAACACCGGGGAGCTGTTTTTT
>TRBV5-1|-|TRBD2|TRBJ2-3
CASSLAPSGGYDTQYF
TGCGCCAGCAGCTTGGCTCCTAGCGGGGGATATGATACGCAGTATTTT
>TRBV20-1|few|-|TRBJ1-6
CSASQQGANNSPLHF
TGCAGTGCTAGTCAACAGGGAGCAAATAATTCACCCCTCCACTTT
>TRBV2|-|TRBD2|TRBJ2-1
CASKGLAGGLNEQFF
TGTGCCAGCAAAGGACTAGCGGGGGGGCTGAATGAGCAGTTCTTC
>TRBV5-1|few|-|TRBJ1-2
CASSLEPQYGYTF
TGCGCCAGCAGCCTCGAGCCCCAATATGGCTACACCTTC
>TRBV3-1|many|-|TRBJ2-3
CASSQEGADTQYF
TGTGCCAGCAGCCAAGAGGGAGCGGATACGCAGTATTTT
>TRBV20-1|-|TRBD2|TRBJ2-5
CSARISGRQETQYF
TGCAGTGCTAGAATTAGCGGGCGTCAAGAGACCCAGTACTTC
>TRBV29-1|-|TRBD1|TRBJ1-1
CSGGAGGGEAFF
TGCAGCGGCGGCGCAGGGGGCGGGGAAGCTTTCTTT
>TRBV2|-|-|TRBJ2-1
CASSPRGDEQFF
TGTGCCAGCAGTCCCCGGGGAGATGAGCAGTTCTTC
>TRBV5-1|-|-|TRBJ1-1
CASSLEGKGAMNTEAFF
TGCGCCAGCAGCTTGGAGGGGAAAGGGGCTATGAACACTGAAGCTTTCTTT
>TRBV6-2/TRBV6-3|-|-|TRBJ2-6
CASSYSAAPGANVLTF
TGTGCCAGCAGTTACTCAGCGGCTCCTGGGGCCAACGTCCTGACTTTC
>TRBV4-2|many|TRBD1|TRBJ2-1
CASSRDPGGAGNEQFF
TGTGCCAGCAGCCGGGACCCAGGGGGCGCGGGGAATGAGCAGTTCTTC
>TRBV28|few|-|TRBJ1-1
CASSGGLTEAFF
TGTGCCAGCAGCGGGGGGCTAACTGAAGCTTTCTTT
>TRBV5-1|few|TRBD2|TRBJ2-1
CASSLELAGAKFF
TGCGCCAGCAGCTTGGAGCTAGCGGGAGCAAAGTTCTTC
>TRBV5-4|-|-|TRBJ2-7
CASSLFVGHEQYF
TGTGCCAGCAGCTTGTTCGTGGGGCACGAGCAGTACTTC
>TRBV7-2|-|TRBD1|TRBJ2-7
CASSWDRGKDEQYF
TGTGCCAGCAGCTGGGACAGGGGTAAGGACGAGCAGTACTTC
>TRBV6-5|-|TRBD1|TRBJ2-1
CASSSGTVNEQFF
TGTGCCAGCAGTTCAGGGACAGTTAATGAGCAGTTCTTC
>TRBV28|few|-|TRBJ1-6
CASSGLGSPLHF
TGTGCCAGTTCAGGGTTGGGTTCACCCCTCCACTTT
>TRBV7-9|few|TRBD2|TRBJ2-3
CASSLRGTSAITDTQYF
TGTGCCAGCAGCTTACGTGGGACTAGCGCCATCACAGATACGCAGTATTTT
>TRBV5-6|-|-|TRBJ1-2
CASSLGGRYGYTF
TGTGCCAGCAGCTTGGGCGGCAGGTATGGCTACACCTTC
>TRBV4-1|many|-|TRBJ1-2
CASSQGEQGLGGYTF
TGCGCCAGCAGCCAGGGCGAACAGGGTCTAGGTGGCTACACCTTC
>TRBV13|many|TRBD1|TRBJ2-1
CASSLGTGFTSSYNEQFF
TGTGCCAGCAGCTTAGGGACAGGGTTTACGAGCTCCTACAATGAGCAGTTCTTC
>TRBV7-2|-|-|TRBJ2-3
CASQRGGSTDTQYF
TGTGCCAGCCAAAGGGGGGGCAGCACAGATACGCAGTATTTT
>TRBV19|few|-|TRBJ2-3
CASSSGWTDTQYF
TGTGCCAGTAGTTCAGGGTGGACAGATACGCAGTATTTT
>TRBV29-1|few|TRBD1|TRBJ2-1
CSVDRGQNEQFF
TGCAGCGTTGATAGGGGGCAAAATGAGCAGTTCTTC
>TRBV27|-|TRBD2|TRBJ2-7
CASSFNFRGSSIEQYF
TGTGCCAGCAGTTTTAATTTCCGCGGGAGTTCGATAGAGCAGTACTTC
>TRBV9|few|-|TRBJ1-1
CASSVDVLGKAFF
TGTGCCAGCAGCGTAGACGTTTTAGGGAAAGCTTTCTTT
>TRBV4-1|-|TRBD2|TRBJ2-1
CASSQGPREYNEQFF
TGCGCCAGCAGCCAAGGACCGCGGGAGTACAATGAGCAGTTCTTC
>TRBV3-1|few|-|TRBJ2-3
CASSQDRRVQHTDTQYF
TGTGCCAGCAGCCAAGATCGGAGGGTTCAACATACAGATACGCAGTATTTT
>TRBV5-1|-|TRBD2|TRBJ2-7
CASSLPSGISYEQYF
TGCGCCAGCAGCTTGCCTAGCGGGATCTCCTACGAGCAGTACTTC
>TRBV20-1|few|TRBD1|TRBJ1-2
CSARAGTGADYGYTF
TGCAGTGCTAGAGCGGGGACAGGAGCTGACTATGGCTACACCTTC
>TRBV6-6|-|-|TRBJ1-5
CASSLAGYSNQPQHF
TGTGCCAGCAGTTTAGCAGGTTATAGCAATCAGCCCCAGCATTTT
>TRBV12-3/TRBV12-4|few|-|TRBJ1-1
CASSTGGGWTEAFF
TGTGCCAGCAGTACTGGGGGGGGCTGGACTGAAGCTTTCTTT